The clone carrying this T cell receptor (beta chain) was detected ten times or more. This sample was taken from a study of early T cells in non-severe SARS-CoV-2 infection. About the research overall: The chains were unpaired, and the sequenced material was bulk RNA from unsorted whole blood.

Attachment of unique molecular identifiers was made to individual cDNA molecules. TCRdb re-derived calls from the 5' RACE reads in MiXCR, one entry per CDR3 protein. Of tens of thousands of distinct CDR3 sequences in the sample, more than 6.5% were seen once. V was cut by 6 bases and J by 9 bases, with 13 bases left in between. Germline V gene data show CDR1 as SGHTS and CDR2 as YDEGEE. The CDR3 sequence is 13 residues long. The receptor comes from an adult who was a healthcare worker with PCR-confirmed SARS-CoV-2 infection or an uninfected control (not recorded which). The rearrangement uses TRBV5-8 and TRBJ1-6, with TRBD1 as a possible D gene (5 bases). The specimen comprised whole blood, sampled at baseline. The CDR3 protein is CASTLRGSSPLHF. The CDR3 DNA follows: TGTGCCAGCACCCTAAGGGGTAGTTCACCCCTCCACTTT.